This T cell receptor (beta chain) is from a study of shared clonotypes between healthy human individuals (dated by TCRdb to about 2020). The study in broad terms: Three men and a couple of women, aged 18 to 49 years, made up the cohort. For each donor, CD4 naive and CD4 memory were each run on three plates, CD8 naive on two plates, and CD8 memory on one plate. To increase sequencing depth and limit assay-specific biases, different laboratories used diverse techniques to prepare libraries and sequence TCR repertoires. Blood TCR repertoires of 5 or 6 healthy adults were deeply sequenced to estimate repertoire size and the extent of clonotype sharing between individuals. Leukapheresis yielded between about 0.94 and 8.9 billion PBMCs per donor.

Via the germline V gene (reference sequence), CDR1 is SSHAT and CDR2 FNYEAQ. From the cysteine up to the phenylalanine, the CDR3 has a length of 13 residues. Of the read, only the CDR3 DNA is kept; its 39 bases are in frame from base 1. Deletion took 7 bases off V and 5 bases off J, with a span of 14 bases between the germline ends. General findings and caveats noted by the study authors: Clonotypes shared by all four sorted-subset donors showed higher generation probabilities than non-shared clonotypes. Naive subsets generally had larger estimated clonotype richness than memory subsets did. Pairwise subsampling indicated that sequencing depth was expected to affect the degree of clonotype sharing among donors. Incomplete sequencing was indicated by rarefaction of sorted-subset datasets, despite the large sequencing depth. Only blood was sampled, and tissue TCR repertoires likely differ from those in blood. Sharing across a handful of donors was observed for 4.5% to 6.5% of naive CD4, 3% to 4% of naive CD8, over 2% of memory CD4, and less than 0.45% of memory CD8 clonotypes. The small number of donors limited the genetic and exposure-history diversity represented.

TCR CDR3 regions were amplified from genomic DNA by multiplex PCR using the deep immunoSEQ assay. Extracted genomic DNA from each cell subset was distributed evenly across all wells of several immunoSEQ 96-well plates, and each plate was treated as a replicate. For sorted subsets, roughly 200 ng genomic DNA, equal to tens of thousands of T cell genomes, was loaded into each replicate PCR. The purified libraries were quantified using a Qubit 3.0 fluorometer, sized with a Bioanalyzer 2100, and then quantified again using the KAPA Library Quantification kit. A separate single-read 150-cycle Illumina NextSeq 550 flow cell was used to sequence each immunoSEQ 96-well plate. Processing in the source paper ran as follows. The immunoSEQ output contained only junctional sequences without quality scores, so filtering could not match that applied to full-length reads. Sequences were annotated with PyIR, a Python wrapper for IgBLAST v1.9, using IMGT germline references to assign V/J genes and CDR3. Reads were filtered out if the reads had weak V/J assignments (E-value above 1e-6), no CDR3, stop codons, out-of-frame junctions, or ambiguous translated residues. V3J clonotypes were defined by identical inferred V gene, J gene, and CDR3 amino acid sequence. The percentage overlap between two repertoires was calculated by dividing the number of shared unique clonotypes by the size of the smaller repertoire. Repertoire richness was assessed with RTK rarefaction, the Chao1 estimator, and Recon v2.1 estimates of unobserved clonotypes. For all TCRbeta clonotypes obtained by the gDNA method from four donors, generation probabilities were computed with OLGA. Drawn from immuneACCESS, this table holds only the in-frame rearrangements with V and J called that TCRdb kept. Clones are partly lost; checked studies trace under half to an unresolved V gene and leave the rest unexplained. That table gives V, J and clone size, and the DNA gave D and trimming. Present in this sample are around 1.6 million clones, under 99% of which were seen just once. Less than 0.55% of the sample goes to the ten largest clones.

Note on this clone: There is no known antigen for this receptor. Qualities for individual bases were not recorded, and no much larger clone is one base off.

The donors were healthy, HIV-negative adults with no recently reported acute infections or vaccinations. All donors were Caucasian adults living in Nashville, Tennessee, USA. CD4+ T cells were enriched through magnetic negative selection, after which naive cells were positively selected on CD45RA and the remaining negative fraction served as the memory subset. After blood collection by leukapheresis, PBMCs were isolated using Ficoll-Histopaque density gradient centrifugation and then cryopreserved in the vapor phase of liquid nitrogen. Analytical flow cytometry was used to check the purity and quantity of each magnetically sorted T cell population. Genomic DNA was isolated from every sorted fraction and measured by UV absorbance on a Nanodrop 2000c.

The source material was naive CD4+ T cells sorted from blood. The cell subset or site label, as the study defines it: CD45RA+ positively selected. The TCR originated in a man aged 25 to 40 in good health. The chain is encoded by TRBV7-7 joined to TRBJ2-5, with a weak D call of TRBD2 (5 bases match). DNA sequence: TGTGCCAGCAACAGCGGCGTCGGGGAGACCCAGTACTTC. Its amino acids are CASNSGVGETQYF. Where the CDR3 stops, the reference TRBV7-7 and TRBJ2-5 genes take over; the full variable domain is GAGVSQSPRYKVTKRGQDVTLRCDPISSHATLYWYQQALGQGPEFLTYFNYEAQPDKSGLPSDRFSAERPEGSISTLTIQRTEQRDSAMYRCASNSGVGETQYFGPGTRLLVL.